The clone carrying this T cell receptor beta chain was detected only once. TCRdb's copy holds only in-frame clones and misses some; the assay was immunoSEQ multiplex PCR. The table includes tens of thousands of clones, about 92% detected once. V lost 2 bases and J lost 1, with 7 bases in between. Per germline, CDR1 SGDLS and CDR2 YYNGEE. The CDR3 consists of 13 residues. This sample was taken from a study of technical replicates of blood from a few donors. Sequenced sample: T cells isolated from PBMCs. The chain combines TRBV9 with TRBJ2-7; TRBD2 is a possible D gene (6 bases). The receptor was isolated from a human donor in good health. CDR3 coding DNA: TGTGCCAGCAGCGTGAGCGGGTCCTACGAGCAGTACTTC. Amino acids: CASSVSGSYEQYF. Full variable domain (remainder filled in from reference TRBV9 and TRBJ2-7): DSGVTQTPKHLITATGQRVTLRCSPRSGDLSVYWYQQSLDQGLQFLIQYYNGEERAKGNILERFSAQQFPDLHSELNLSSLELGDSALYFCASSVSGSYEQYFGPGTRLTVT.